The 8 T cell receptor beta chains in this list originate from one sample, sequenced in a study of tumor-infiltrating lymphocytes in primary liver carcinoma. Reverse transcription of 500 ng total RNA with a constant-region primer produced TCR beta cDNA. Nested multiplex PCR, run for three rounds with slightly modified ARM-PCR, yielded TCR beta libraries. Each of the first two PCR rounds ran approximately 9 cycles with TRBV1-TRBV30 forward and C-beta reverse primers. TCRdb reprocessed the multiplex PCR reads with MiXCR, giving one entry per CDR3 protein. The sample yields approximately 40,000 distinct CDR3 sequences, nearly 75% seen once. It was from approximately 20-30 mg of unsorted bulk tissue that RNA and DNA were co-extracted. Sequenced material: liver tumor tissue from sampling region 4. This sample's subset: tumor region T4, right-lateral pole. These receptors were collected from a man in his forties or fifties with primary liver carcinoma and hepatitis B virus infection.

This clonotype was seen only once. The V call is TRBV4-3, the J call TRBJ2-3; 8 bases fit TRBD2. Germline V lookup: CDR1 LGHNA, CDR2 YSLEER. The CDR3 totals 15 residues. V was clipped by 0 bases and J by 12 bases; unmatched bases: 11. CDR3 DNA: TGCGCCAGCAGCCAAGATCTGGGAGCGGGAGATATCCAGTATTTT. Translated, it gives CASSQDLGAGDIQYF.

Remarks on this clonotype: This CDR3 is missing its conserved last phenylalanine or tryptophan, likely due to a read error. This chain joins TRBV12-5 and TRBJ2-7, with D possibly called TRBD1 or TRBD2 (5 bases each). In germline, CDR1 is LGHNT, CDR2 FRNRAP. The CDR3 runs 13 residues. This chain's CDR3 is CACEGTGSYEQYS. The CDR3 bases are TGTGCCTGTGAAGGGACCGGTTCCTACGAGCAGTACTCC.

As for this clonotype: Compared with germline, one end of the junction differs, possibly owing to a read error. V gene TRBV4-3 combines with J gene TRBJ1-2; a weak D match, TRBD1 (5 bases). This CDR3 spans 16 amino acids. In germline, CDR1 is LGHNA, CDR2 YSLEER. The CDR3 DNA sequence: TGCGCCAGCAGCCAGTCAGGGCCAGGGAGGAACTATGGCTACACGTTC. Translating it yields CASSQSGPGRNYGYTF.

As concerns this clonotype: Sequence at one end of the junction differs from germline and may be a read error. The genes are TRBV11-3 and TRBJ2-3, with TRBD1 as a possible D gene (6 bases). Judging by the DNA end, TRBJ1-5 fits better; the J call may be wrong. The CDR3 totals 13 residues. From germline, CDR1 is SGHNT and CDR2 YENEEA. The CDR3: CVSSLGDTDTQHF. CDR3 nucleotide sequence: TGTGTCAGCAGCTTGGGGGACACAGATACGCAGCATTTT.

With respect to this clonotype: A read error may account for a junction end that differs from germline. The V gene is TRBV7-9, the J gene TRBJ2-1; D may be TRBD2 (6 bases). CDR3 length: 16 amino acids. Germline CDR1 and CDR2: SEHNR and FQNEAQ (reference sequence). In DNA form, the CDR3 reads TGTGCCAGCCGCTTAGACACTAGCCGGAGAAACAATGAGCAGTTCTTC. Translating gives CASRLDTSRRNNEQFF.

The chain employs TRBV13 and TRBJ1-1, with 9 bases matching TRBD1. Germline V gene sequence: CDR1 PRHDT, CDR2 FYEKMQ (reference sequence). This CDR3 is 15 amino acids long. CDR3 nucleotide sequence: TGTGCAAACAGGGAGATACAGGGGGCAGGCACTGAAGCTTTCTTT. It translates to CANREIQGAGTEAFF.

Points on this clonotype: An end of the junction differs from the germline gene, which may be a read error. V usage is TRBV7-3 and J usage is TRBJ2-3, with D perhaps being TRBD1 or TRBD2 (5 bases each). CDR1 and CDR2 from the germline V gene are SGHTA and FQGTGA. The CDR3 is 15 amino acids. The CDR3 nucleotides read TGTGTCAGCGGCCTCGGGGCTTTTAGCACAGATACGCAGTATTTT. Protein product: CVSGLGAFSTDTQYF.

A remark on this clonotype: With a much larger clone just one base away, this may be a read error. The chain combines TRBV11-1 with TRBJ2-2; D may be TRBD1 or TRBD2 (5 bases each). The CDR3 is 16 residues long. Germline V gene lookup returns CDR1 SGHAT and CDR2 FQDESV (reference sequence). The CDR3 region is CASGFILGRNTGELLF. In DNA form, the CDR3 reads TGTGCCAGCGGCTTCATTTTGGGACGGAATACCGGGGAGCTGCTTTTT.